What follows are 7 T cell receptor beta chains derived from one specimen sequenced in a study of CD8 T cells in ankylosing spondylitis. Each CDR3 protein gets one entry after TCRdb re-called the 5' RACE reads with MiXCR. The sample lists 27,000 or so distinct CDR3 sequences, roughly 8.6% occurring once. Sequenced: blood. Receptor source: a male donor with ankylosing spondylitis or in good health (not recorded which).

This clonotype has a handful of counts. The CDR3 loop is CASSTQNNEQFF. The CDR3 coding sequence is TGTGCCAGCAGTACACAGAACAATGAGCAGTTCTTC. The V and J genes are TRBV27 and TRBJ2-1; no firm D call. The CDR3 is 12 amino acids. Looked up from germline, CDR1 is MNHEY and CDR2 is SMNVEV (reference sequence). The V and J ends lost 5 bases and 5 bases respectively, with 7 bases between them.

The rearrangement links TRBV7-6 to TRBJ2-1; tentative D call: TRBD1 (5 bases). With 1 base removed from V and 0 bases from J, the gap between germline ends came to 10 bases. CDR1 and CDR2 (germline): SGHVS, FNYEAQ. This CDR3 contains 16 residues. The CDR3 sequence: CASSLVGLDSYNEQFF. For the CDR3, the DNA is TGTGCCAGCAGCTTAGTGGGGCTGGACTCCTACAATGAGCAGTTCTTC.

In this sample, this clonotype turned up many times. The chain has TRBV5-1 and TRBJ2-3, with a possible D match to TRBD1 (6 bases). CDR3 length: 13 residues. Germline V gene data show CDR1 as SGHRS and CDR2 as YFSETQ. Trimming cost V 3 bases and J 2 bases, with 7 bases left between them. The CDR3 nucleotides read TGCGCCAGCAGCTGGGGGCTCACAGATACGCAGTATTTT. Protein sequence: CASSWGLTDTQYF.

This clonotype came up many times. V and J are TRBV6-6 and TRBJ2-5; TRBD1 is a possible D gene (5 bases). V dropped 2 bases and J dropped 6 bases, with 13 bases sitting between them. The CDR3 is 14 amino acids. Germline V CDR1 and CDR2: MNHNY, SVGAGI (reference sequence). Here the CDR3 reads CASSYPSVGQTQYF. The CDR3 DNA sequence: TGTGCCAGCAGTTACCCATCTGTGGGGCAGACCCAGTACTTC.

This clonotype was detected a few times. The chain couples TRBV15 to TRBJ2-2; maybe TRBD2 (6 bases). Germline loops: CDR1 LNHNV, CDR2 YYDKDF (reference sequence). Trimming shortened V by 0 bases and J by 7 bases, and 18 bases separated the two germline ends. CDR3 size: 17 residues. CDR3 in DNA: TGTGCCACCAGCAGAGAAGGGAGGAGGGGCGGATTCGGGGAGCTGTTTTTT. It specifies CATSREGRRGGFGELFF.

This clonotype was recorded at least ten times. This sequence joins TRBV5-6 and TRBJ2-5; D ambiguous. CDR3 size: 14 residues. V was trimmed by 4 bases and J by 5 bases, leaving 15 bases between them. Germline V gives CDR1 SGHDT, CDR2 YYEEEE. The CDR3 region has the DNA TGTGCCAGCAGCCCACCCCTGGCTATCGAGACCCAGTACTTC. This encodes CASSPPLAIETQYF.

This clonotype has more than one count but fewer than ten. The V gene is TRBV18, the J gene TRBJ2-1, with 8 positions matching TRBD1. The V and J ends lost 3 bases and 4 bases, in that order; junction bases with no gene match: 5. CDR3 length: 15 amino acids. Germline CDR1 and CDR2: KGHSH and LQKENI. In nucleotides, the CDR3 is TGTGCCAGCTCACCGACAGGGGATTGGTACAATGAGCAGTTCTTC. It yields the protein CASSPTGDWYNEQFF.